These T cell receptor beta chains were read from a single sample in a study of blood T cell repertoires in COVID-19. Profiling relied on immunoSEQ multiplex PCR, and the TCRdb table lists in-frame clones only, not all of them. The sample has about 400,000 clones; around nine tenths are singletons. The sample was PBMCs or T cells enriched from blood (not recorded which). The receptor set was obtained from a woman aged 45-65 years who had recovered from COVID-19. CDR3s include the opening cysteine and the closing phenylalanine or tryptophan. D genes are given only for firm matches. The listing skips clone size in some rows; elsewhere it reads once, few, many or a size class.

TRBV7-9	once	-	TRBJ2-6	CASSPFVGANVLTF	TGTGCCAGCAGCCCCTTTGTGGGGGCCAACGTCCTGACTTTC
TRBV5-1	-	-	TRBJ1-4	CASSLASSNEKLFF	TGCGCCAGCAGCTTGGCCAGTTCTAATGAAAAACTGTTTTTT
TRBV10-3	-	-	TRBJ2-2	CAIEQTGAHGELFF	TGTGCCATCGAACAGACAGGTGCCCACGGGGAGCTGTTTTTT
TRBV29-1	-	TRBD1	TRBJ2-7	CSVVKGDSSYEQYF	TGCAGCGTTGTAAAGGGGGACAGTTCCTACGAGCAGTACTTC
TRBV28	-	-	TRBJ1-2	CASSPPEKNYGYTF	TGTGCCAGCAGCCCCCCCGAGAAGAACTATGGCTACACCTTC
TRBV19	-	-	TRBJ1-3	CASASAGNTIYF	TGTGCCAGTGCAAGCGCTGGAAACACCATATATTTT
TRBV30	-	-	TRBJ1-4	CAYQGSTNEKLFF	TGTGCATATCAGGGATCAACTAATGAAAAACTGTTTTTT
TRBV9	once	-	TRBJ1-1	CASSVERLGPNTEAFF	TGTGCCAGCAGCGTAGAGAGGTTGGGTCCGAACACTGAAGCTTTCTTT
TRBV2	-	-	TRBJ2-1	CASSDPSHPNEQFF	TGTGCCAGCAGTGACCCGTCACACCCCAACGAGCAGTTCTTC
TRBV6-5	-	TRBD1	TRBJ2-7	CASSFTGQGGEQYF	TGTGCCAGCAGTTTCACGGGACAGGGAGGCGAGCAGTACTTC
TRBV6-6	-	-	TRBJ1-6	CASRTEYNSPLHF	TGTGCCAGTCGGACAGAATATAATTCACCCCTCCACTTT
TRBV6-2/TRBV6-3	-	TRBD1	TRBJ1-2	CASSLEGQNYGYTF	TGTGCCAGCAGTCTTGAGGGACAGAACTATGGCTACACCTTC
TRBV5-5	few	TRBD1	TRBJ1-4	CASSVDRETKLFF	TGTGCCAGCAGCGTGGACAGGGAGACGAAACTGTTTTTT
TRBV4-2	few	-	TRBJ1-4	CASSQQGGDEKLFF	TGTGCCAGCAGCCAGCAGGGCGGCGATGAAAAACTGTTTTTT
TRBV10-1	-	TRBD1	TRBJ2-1	CASSDRGPPNEQFF	TGCGCCAGCAGTGACAGGGGGCCTCCGAATGAGCAGTTCTTC
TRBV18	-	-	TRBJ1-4	CASSPGLWGDEKLFF	TGTGCCAGCTCACCAGGGCTTTGGGGGGACGAAAAACTGTTTTTT
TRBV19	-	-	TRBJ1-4	CASSTTSATNEKLFF	TGTGCCAGTAGTACCACTAGTGCAACTAATGAAAAACTGTTTTTT
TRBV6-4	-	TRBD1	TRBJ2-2	CASGTGGFTGELFF	TGTGCCAGCGGTACAGGGGGCTTCACCGGGGAGCTGTTTTTT
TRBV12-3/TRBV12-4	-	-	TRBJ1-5	CASSFPGGQPQHF	TGTGCCAGCAGTTTCCCGGGTGGGCAGCCCCAGCATTTT
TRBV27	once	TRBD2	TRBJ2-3	CASSPETSPTSTDTQYF	TGTGCCAGCAGTCCCGAGACTAGCCCTACTAGCACAGATACGCAGTATTTT
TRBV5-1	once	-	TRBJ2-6	CASSHRDSGANVLTF	TGCGCCAGCAGCCACCGGGACTCTGGGGCCAACGTCCTGACTTTC
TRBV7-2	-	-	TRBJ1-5	CASSFGRGGNQPQHF	TGTGCCAGCAGCTTCGGGAGAGGAGGCAATCAGCCCCAGCATTTT
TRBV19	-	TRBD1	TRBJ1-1	CASSNGDRVLKWAFF	TGTGCCAGTAGTAATGGGGACAGGGTATTGAAATGGGCTTTCTTT
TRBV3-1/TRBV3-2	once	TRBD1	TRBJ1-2	CASSQWTGIGYTF	TGTGCCAGCAGCCAATGGACAGGGATCGGCTACACCTTC
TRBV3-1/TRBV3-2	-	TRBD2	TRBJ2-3	CASSPRRLAGDTDTQYF	TGTGCCAGCAGCCCGCGACGACTAGCGGGGGACACAGATACGCAGTATTTT
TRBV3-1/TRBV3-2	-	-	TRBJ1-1	CASKISGLNTEAFF	TGTGCCAGCAAGATAAGCGGATTGAACACTGAAGCTTTCTTT
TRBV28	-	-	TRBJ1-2	CASSLLARRSYGYTF	TGTGCCAGCAGTTTATTGGCACGGAGGAGCTATGGCTACACCTTC
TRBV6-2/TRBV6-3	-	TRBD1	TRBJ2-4	CASSSPDRVENIQYF	TGTGCCAGCAGTTCCCCGGACAGGGTGGAAAACATTCAGTACTTC
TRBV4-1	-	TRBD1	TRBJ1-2	CASSPQGDYGYTF	TGCGCCAGCAGCCCACAGGGGGACTATGGCTACACCTTC
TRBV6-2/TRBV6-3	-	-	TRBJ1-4	CASSSSRGLFF	TGTGCCAGCAGCTCCTCCAGGGGACTGTTTTTT
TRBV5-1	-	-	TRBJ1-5	CASSTPTSRQPQHF	TGCGCCAGCAGCACGCCAACCTCTCGGCAGCCCCAGCATTTT
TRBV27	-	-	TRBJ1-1	CASGKEGGTEAFF	TGTGCCAGCGGCAAGGAGGGTGGCACTGAAGCTTTCTTT